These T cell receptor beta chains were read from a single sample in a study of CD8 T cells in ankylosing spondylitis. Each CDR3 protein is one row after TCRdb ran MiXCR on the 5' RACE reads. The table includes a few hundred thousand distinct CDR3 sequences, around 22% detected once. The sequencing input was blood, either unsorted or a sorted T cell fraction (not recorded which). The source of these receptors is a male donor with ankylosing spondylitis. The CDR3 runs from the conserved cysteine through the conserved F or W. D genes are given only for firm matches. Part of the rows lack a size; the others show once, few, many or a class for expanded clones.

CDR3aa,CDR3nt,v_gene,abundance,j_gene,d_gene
CASSLVGTSGRAEQFF,TGTGCCAGCAGCTTAGTAGGGACTAGCGGGAGGGCCGAGCAGTTCTTC,TRBV7-2,.,TRBJ2-1,TRBD2
CASSDTGVWSEAFF,TGTGCCAGCAGTGATACTGGGGTTTGGAGCGAAGCTTTCTTT,TRBV6-1,.,TRBJ1-1,.
CASSTTRNTEAFF,TGTGCCAGTAGCACGACTCGGAACACTGAAGCTTTCTTT,TRBV19,few,TRBJ1-1,.
CSANSPGLPYNEQFF,TGCAGTGCTAACTCCCCGGGACTGCCCTACAATGAGCAGTTCTTC,TRBV20-1,few,TRBJ2-1,.
CASSGGTDTQYF,TGTGCCAGCAGTGGCGGCACAGATACGCAGTATTTT,TRBV2,.,TRBJ2-3,.
CASSAEPTRTKTDTQYF,TGTGCCAGCAGCGCGGAACCAACACGGACCAAAACAGATACGCAGTATTTT,TRBV11-3,.,TRBJ2-3,.
CASSERANQPQHF,TGTGCCAGCAGCGAGAGGGCAAATCAGCCCCAGCATTTT,TRBV9,once,TRBJ1-5,.
CSVERDTQYF,TGCAGCGTTGAGAGAGATACGCAGTATTTT,TRBV29-1,few,TRBJ2-3,.
CASRPGQGVQETQYF,TGCGCCAGCAGACCTGGACAGGGGGTACAAGAGACCCAGTACTTC,TRBV5-1,.,TRBJ2-5,TRBD1
CASSVGSGTAKNIQYF,TGTGCCAGCAGCGTAGGTTCGGGGACAGCCAAAAACATTCAGTACTTC,TRBV5-6,.,TRBJ2-4,.
CASSLWASGVGRETQYF,TGTGCCAGCAGCTTGTGGGCTAGCGGGGTTGGCAGGGAGACCCAGTACTTC,TRBV5-5,few,TRBJ2-5,TRBD2
CASSARGTGRETQYF,TGTGCCAGCAGTGCTCGGGGGACAGGGAGAGAGACCCAGTACTTC,TRBV25-1,few,TRBJ2-5,TRBD1
CSASPALRTPDTQYF,TGCAGTGCTAGTCCGGCCTTAAGGACCCCAGATACGCAGTATTTT,TRBV20-1,few,TRBJ2-3,.
CSARADSWGNQPQHF,TGCAGTGCTAGAGCCGACAGCTGGGGCAATCAGCCCCAGCATTTT,TRBV20-1,few,TRBJ1-5,.
CASSLGTNYGYTF,TGTGCCAGCAGCTTAGGGACCAACTATGGCTACACCTTC,TRBV7-9,few,TRBJ1-2,.
CASSPKGALEETQYF,TGTGCCAGCAGCCCAAAGGGGGCCTTAGAAGAGACCCAGTACTTC,TRBV9,.,TRBJ2-5,TRBD1
CASSLGGLGETQYF,TGTGCCAGCAGCCTAGGGGGGTTAGGAGAGACCCAGTACTTC,TRBV7-3,.,TRBJ2-5,.
CASSLHRDRMGGELFF,TGTGCCAGCAGCCTTCACCGGGACAGGATGGGCGGGGAGCTGTTTTTT,TRBV3-1,.,TRBJ2-2,TRBD1
CASSFGPVNTEAFF,TGTGCCAGCAGTTTTGGTCCGGTGAACACTGAAGCTTTCTTT,TRBV12-3/TRBV12-4,.,TRBJ1-1,.
CASSFRRNIQYF,TGTGCCAGCAGTTTTCGTCGGAACATTCAGTACTTC,TRBV28,few,TRBJ2-4,.
CASRRQGLSYGYTF,TGTGCCAGCCGTAGACAGGGTCTGTCCTATGGCTACACCTTC,TRBV5-6,.,TRBJ1-2,TRBD1
CASSRRTGDTYEQYF,TGTGCCAGCAGCCGAAGAACAGGGGACACTTACGAGCAGTACTTC,TRBV14,few,TRBJ2-7,TRBD1
CASSQDWARGVTGANVLTF,TGTGCCAGCAGCCAAGATTGGGCTAGGGGGGTAACTGGGGCCAACGTCCTGACTTTC,TRBV4-2,.,TRBJ2-6,.
CASSLVGGSGTTDTQYF,TGCGCCAGCAGCTTGGTAGGCGGTAGCGGGACCACAGATACGCAGTATTTT,TRBV5-1,once,TRBJ2-3,TRBD2
CASSLGTPRSSYEQYF,TGTGCCAGCTCACTAGGGACCCCACGGAGCTCCTACGAGCAGTACTTC,TRBV18,.,TRBJ2-7,.
CSATPLLAGGTYEQYF,TGCAGTGCTACCCCCCTTTTAGCGGGAGGGACCTACGAGCAGTACTTC,TRBV20-1,.,TRBJ2-7,TRBD2
CASSRTYYEQYF,TGTGCCAGCTCCCGAACTTACTACGAGCAGTACTTC,TRBV18,.,TRBJ2-7,.
CASSPQGGGETQYF,TGTGCCAGTAGCCCACAGGGCGGAGGAGAGACCCAGTACTTC,TRBV19,.,TRBJ2-5,.
CASSSGQYEQYF,TGTGCCAGCAGCAGCGGACAGTACGAGCAGTACTTC,TRBV12-3/TRBV12-4,few,TRBJ2-7,.
CASSYSETVAKNIQYF,TGTGCCAGCAGTTACTCGGAGACGGTAGCCAAAAACATTCAGTACTTC,TRBV6-5,few,TRBJ2-4,.
CATRPGQGTRDNNEQFF,TGTGCCACCCGCCCGGGACAGGGGACGAGAGATAACAATGAGCAGTTCTTC,TRBV10-3,few,TRBJ2-1,TRBD1
CASSSTGYLGALYGYTF,TGTGCCAGCAGTTCGACAGGGTACCTCGGGGCCCTCTATGGCTACACCTTC,TRBV12-3/TRBV12-4,.,TRBJ1-2,TRBD1
CATSRVGTAYEQYF,TGTGCCACCAGCAGAGTAGGGACAGCCTACGAGCAGTACTTC,TRBV15,.,TRBJ2-7,TRBD1
CASSLGRQADEQFF,TGTGCCAGCAGCTTAGGCCGACAGGCCGATGAGCAGTTCTTC,TRBV11-2,few,TRBJ2-1,.
CSAAGATQHF,TGCAGTGCCGCCGGGGCGACTCAGCATTTT,TRBV20-1,.,TRBJ1-5,.
CASSSGRNTGELFF,TGCGCCAGCAGCTCGGGGCGGAACACCGGGGAGCTGTTTTTT,TRBV5-1,few,TRBJ2-2,.
CASKSTESRNIQYF,TGCGCCAGCAAATCTACGGAAAGCAGAAACATTCAGTACTTC,TRBV5-1,many,TRBJ2-4,.
CASSFTSGNSDTQYF,TGTGCCAGCAGCTTCACTAGCGGGAACTCAGATACGCAGTATTTT,TRBV7-2,.,TRBJ2-3,TRBD2